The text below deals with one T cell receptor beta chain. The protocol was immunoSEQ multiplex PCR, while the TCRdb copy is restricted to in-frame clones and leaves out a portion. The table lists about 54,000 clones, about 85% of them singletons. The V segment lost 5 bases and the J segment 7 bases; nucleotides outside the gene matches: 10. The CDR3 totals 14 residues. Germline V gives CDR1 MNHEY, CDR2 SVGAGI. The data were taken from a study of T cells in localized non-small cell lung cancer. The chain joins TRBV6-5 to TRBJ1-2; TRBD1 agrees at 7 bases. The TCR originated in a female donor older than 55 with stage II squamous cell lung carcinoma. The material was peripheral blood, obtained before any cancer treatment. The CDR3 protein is CASSQLQGVGGYTF. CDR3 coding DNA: TGTGCCAGCAGTCAACTTCAGGGGGTGGGTGGCTACACCTTC.